This is a list of T cell receptor beta chains from one sample in a study of naive and memory T cell subsets. Via MiXCR, TCRdb re-called the UMI-ligation and nested PCR reads, giving one row per CDR3 protein. The repertoire consists of roughly 40,000 distinct CDR3 sequences, with approximately 12% occurring once and the leading ten covering under 25%. The sample comprised effector memory CD4+ T cells from blood. These receptors originate from a human donor in good health. CDR3s include the opening cysteine and the closing phenylalanine or tryptophan. D genes are given only for firm matches. A clone size is listed for some rows: how often the clone was seen (once, few, many), or a class if it is expanded.

D gene: .; V gene: TRBV5-4; clone size: .; J gene: TRBJ1-4; CDR3 DNA: TGTGCCAGCAGCTTAGGGGGTGCAACTAATGAAAAACTGTTTTTT; CDR3 protein: CASSLGGATNEKLFF
D gene: .; V gene: TRBV4-2; clone size: few; J gene: TRBJ1-1; CDR3 DNA: TGTGCCAGCAGCTCCTCGGGGACTGAAGCTTTCTTT; CDR3 protein: CASSSSGTEAFF
D gene: .; V gene: TRBV7-9; clone size: few; J gene: TRBJ2-1; CDR3 DNA: TGTGCCAGCAGCTTACAAAGGGCGGGAAACTACAATGAGCAGTTCTTC; CDR3 protein: CASSLQRAGNYNEQFF
D gene: .; V gene: TRBV2; clone size: .; J gene: TRBJ2-5; CDR3 DNA: TGTGCCAGCACCGAGAATCGACAAGAGACCCAGTACTTC; CDR3 protein: CASTENRQETQYF
D gene: TRBD2; V gene: TRBV5-4; clone size: .; J gene: TRBJ2-3; CDR3 DNA: TGTGCCAGCAGCTTGGGGACTAGCGGGCTAAACACAGATACGCAGTATTTT; CDR3 protein: CASSLGTSGLNTDTQYF
D gene: TRBD1; V gene: TRBV12-3/TRBV12-4; clone size: many; J gene: TRBJ2-2; CDR3 DNA: TGTGCCAGCAGTTTATGGACAGGGGCTCAGAACACCGGGGAGCTGTTTTTT; CDR3 protein: CASSLWTGAQNTGELFF
D gene: TRBD2; V gene: TRBV20-1; clone size: few; J gene: TRBJ2-1; CDR3 DNA: TGCAGTGCTAGCAAAACTAGCGGGGGCCGGAGAAGCGACAATGAGCAGTTCTTC; CDR3 protein: CSASKTSGGRRSDNEQFF
D gene: TRBD1; V gene: TRBV2; clone size: .; J gene: TRBJ2-7; CDR3 DNA: TGTGCCAGCAGTTTGGACAGGGTTAATGAGGGGTACTTC; CDR3 protein: CASSLDRVNEGYF
D gene: .; V gene: TRBV24-1; clone size: few; J gene: TRBJ1-1; CDR3 DNA: TGTGCCACCAGCCTCGTTTTGGAGGGGACTGAAGCTTTCTTT; CDR3 protein: CATSLVLEGTEAFF
D gene: TRBD2; V gene: TRBV7-2; clone size: few; J gene: TRBJ2-1; CDR3 DNA: TGTGCCAGCAGCTTGCGGGAGAGGCCCTACAATGAGCAGTTCTTC; CDR3 protein: CASSLRERPYNEQFF
D gene: TRBD1; V gene: TRBV6-1; clone size: .; J gene: TRBJ1-2; CDR3 DNA: TGTGCCAGCAGCCGGGACAGGGGTGATGGCTACACCTTC; CDR3 protein: CASSRDRGDGYTF
D gene: TRBD2; V gene: TRBV20-1; clone size: few; J gene: TRBJ2-7; CDR3 DNA: TGCAGTGTCGGACTAGCGTACTCCTACGAGCAGTACTTC; CDR3 protein: CSVGLAYSYEQYF
D gene: TRBD2; V gene: TRBV20-1; clone size: many; J gene: TRBJ2-5; CDR3 DNA: TGCAGTGCCACCCTCACTAGCGGCCAAGAGACCCAGTACTTC; CDR3 protein: CSATLTSGQETQYF
D gene: .; V gene: TRBV30; clone size: many; J gene: TRBJ2-1; CDR3 DNA: TGTGCCTGGAGTGTATTGAGACTACTACCCTCCTACAATGAGCAGTTCTTC; CDR3 protein: CAWSVLRLLPSYNEQFF
D gene: .; V gene: TRBV20-1; clone size: .; J gene: TRBJ2-1; CDR3 DNA: TGCAGTGAGACGGGACCCGACAAGGAGCAGTTCTTC; CDR3 protein: CSETGPDKEQFF
D gene: TRBD2; V gene: TRBV12-3/TRBV12-4; clone size: many; J gene: TRBJ2-7; CDR3 DNA: TGTGCCAGCAGTTGGGGACTAGCGGGAGTTTCCGAGCAGTACTTC; CDR3 protein: CASSWGLAGVSEQYF
D gene: .; V gene: TRBV7-9; clone size: .; J gene: TRBJ2-2; CDR3 DNA: TGTGCCAGCAGCTCGGGGTGGACCGGGGAGCTGTTTTTT; CDR3 protein: CASSSGWTGELFF
D gene: .; V gene: TRBV4-1; clone size: many; J gene: TRBJ1-2; CDR3 DNA: TGCGCCAGCAGCCAAGCCGTGAGCAATAACTATGGCTACACCTTC; CDR3 protein: CASSQAVSNNYGYTF
D gene: TRBD2; V gene: TRBV6-2/TRBV6-3; clone size: .; J gene: TRBJ2-7; CDR3 DNA: TGTGCCAGCAGTTACGCCGGGACTAGCGGGGCCTACGAGCAGTACTTC; CDR3 protein: CASSYAGTSGAYEQYF
D gene: TRBD2; V gene: TRBV19; clone size: many; J gene: TRBJ2-1; CDR3 DNA: TGTGCCAGTAGTATCGAGGTTCTAGCGGGATATTTCTATGAGCAGTTCTTC; CDR3 protein: CASSIEVLAGYFYEQFF
D gene: .; V gene: TRBV29-1; clone size: many; J gene: TRBJ2-3; CDR3 DNA: TGCAGCGTTGAATTTGCCCTTGCCGGGGATACGCAGTATTTT; CDR3 protein: CSVEFALAGDTQYF
D gene: .; V gene: TRBV7-2; clone size: .; J gene: TRBJ2-7; CDR3 DNA: TGTGCCAGCAGCTTAGATCCAGGTTCGACCTACGAGCAGTACTTC; CDR3 protein: CASSLDPGSTYEQYF
D gene: .; V gene: TRBV6-5; clone size: .; J gene: TRBJ2-7; CDR3 DNA: TGTGCCAGCAGTTATATAAAAATCGGGACAAACTCCTACGAGCAGTACTTC; CDR3 protein: CASSYIKIGTNSYEQYF
D gene: .; V gene: TRBV29-1; clone size: many; J gene: TRBJ1-2; CDR3 DNA: TGCAGCGTTGATGAGGGCGGCCGTGATGGCTACACCTTC; CDR3 protein: CSVDEGGRDGYTF
D gene: .; V gene: TRBV28; clone size: .; J gene: TRBJ2-7; CDR3 DNA: TGTGCCAGCGGACCCTGGACCGGGCGCTACGAGCAGTACTTC; CDR3 protein: CASGPWTGRYEQYF
D gene: .; V gene: TRBV4-1; clone size: few; J gene: TRBJ1-4; CDR3 DNA: TGCGCCAGCAGCCAAGAGGGCAGGGTCGGTGGGAAACTGTTTTTT; CDR3 protein: CASSQEGRVGGKLFF
D gene: TRBD1; V gene: TRBV12-3/TRBV12-4; clone size: .; J gene: TRBJ2-4; CDR3 DNA: TGTGCCAGCAGGCCGACAGGGGGCGGCATTCAGTACTTC; CDR3 protein: CASRPTGGGIQYF
D gene: TRBD1; V gene: TRBV4-1; clone size: many; J gene: TRBJ1-2; CDR3 DNA: TGCGCCAGCAGCCAAGAAGGGGGACAGGGCATCGGCTACACCTTC; CDR3 protein: CASSQEGGQGIGYTF
D gene: TRBD2; V gene: TRBV29-1; clone size: many; J gene: TRBJ2-5; CDR3 DNA: TGCAGCGTTGGGACTAGCGGGAGGGCCCTCGAAGAGACCCAGTACTTC; CDR3 protein: CSVGTSGRALEETQYF
D gene: TRBD1; V gene: TRBV4-2; clone size: few; J gene: TRBJ1-3; CDR3 DNA: TGTGCCAGCAGCCAAGACCCAGGGGGGGGCTCTGGAAACACCATATATTTT; CDR3 protein: CASSQDPGGGSGNTIYF
D gene: .; V gene: TRBV7-7; clone size: .; J gene: TRBJ2-3; CDR3 DNA: TGTGCCAGCAGCTATAGCGAGGCAGATACGCAGTATTTT; CDR3 protein: CASSYSEADTQYF
D gene: .; V gene: TRBV30; clone size: .; J gene: TRBJ2-5; CDR3 DNA: TGTGCCTGGAGTGGAGTGATAGGTGGCCAGTACTTC; CDR3 protein: CAWSGVIGGQYF
D gene: .; V gene: TRBV5-1; clone size: few; J gene: TRBJ1-2; CDR3 DNA: TGCGCCAGCAGCTCACTGGGGCAGGGAGGACATGGCTACACCTTC; CDR3 protein: CASSSLGQGGHGYTF
D gene: .; V gene: TRBV20-1; clone size: .; J gene: TRBJ2-1; CDR3 DNA: TGCAGTGCTAGGTTTAGGGAAGGGTACAATGAGCAGTTCTTC; CDR3 protein: CSARFREGYNEQFF
D gene: .; V gene: TRBV5-1; clone size: few; J gene: TRBJ2-1; CDR3 DNA: TGCGCCAGCAGCTTGGAGGGAAGGGATGAGCAGTTCTTC; CDR3 protein: CASSLEGRDEQFF
D gene: .; V gene: TRBV6-1; clone size: many; J gene: TRBJ2-5; CDR3 DNA: TGTGCCAGCAGTGAATCTTGGGGGGCTGGCCAAGAGACCCAGTACTTC; CDR3 protein: CASSESWGAGQETQYF
D gene: .; V gene: TRBV19; clone size: many; J gene: TRBJ1-1; CDR3 DNA: TGTGCCAGTAACAAACAAGGGTTTGAAGCTTTCTTT; CDR3 protein: CASNKQGFEAFF
D gene: .; V gene: TRBV7-3; clone size: many; J gene: TRBJ1-5; CDR3 DNA: TGTGCCAGCAGCTTAGAGGGGGGACAGCCCCAGCATTTT; CDR3 protein: CASSLEGGQPQHF
D gene: .; V gene: TRBV27; clone size: many; J gene: TRBJ1-5; CDR3 DNA: TGTGCCAGCAGTTCGGGAGTCTCGAGCAATCAGCCCCAGCATTTT; CDR3 protein: CASSSGVSSNQPQHF
D gene: TRBD2; V gene: TRBV6-2/TRBV6-3; clone size: medium-sized; J gene: TRBJ2-1; CDR3 DNA: TGTGCCAGCAGTACCCCGGATAGCGGGAGTTGGAATGAGCAGTTCTTC; CDR3 protein: CASSTPDSGSWNEQFF
D gene: TRBD1; V gene: TRBV18; clone size: few; J gene: TRBJ1-1; CDR3 DNA: TGTGCCAGCTCACCTAACCCACAGGGGAGGTCTGAAGCTTTCTTT; CDR3 protein: CASSPNPQGRSEAFF
D gene: .; V gene: TRBV5-1; clone size: few; J gene: TRBJ2-4; CDR3 DNA: TGCGCCAGCAGCTTCATTACGGGGTATGAAAACATTCAGTACTTC; CDR3 protein: CASSFITGYENIQYF
D gene: .; V gene: TRBV7-9; clone size: few; J gene: TRBJ1-4; CDR3 DNA: TGTGCCAGCAGCTTGAGACCGAGCTATACAACTAATGAAAAACTGTTTTTT; CDR3 protein: CASSLRPSYTTNEKLFF
D gene: .; V gene: TRBV6-6; clone size: medium-sized; J gene: TRBJ2-7; CDR3 DNA: TGTGCCAGCAGCGGCGTGGGCAGGGCGTCCGAGCAGTACTTC; CDR3 protein: CASSGVGRASEQYF
D gene: .; V gene: TRBV6-2/TRBV6-3; clone size: many; J gene: TRBJ1-5; CDR3 DNA: TGTGCCAGCAGTTACGTGGGGTTTAGCAATCAGCCCCAGCATTTT; CDR3 protein: CASSYVGFSNQPQHF
D gene: TRBD2; V gene: TRBV10-3; clone size: many; J gene: TRBJ2-7; CDR3 DNA: TGTGCCATCCGAAACCCGGGACTAGCGGCGCGGCAGTACTTC; CDR3 protein: CAIRNPGLAARQYF
D gene: .; V gene: TRBV25-1; clone size: few; J gene: TRBJ1-6; CDR3 DNA: TGTGCCAGCACCCGGGCAGGGTCTGGGTCACCCCTCCACTTT; CDR3 protein: CASTRAGSGSPLHF
D gene: TRBD1; V gene: TRBV29-1; clone size: .; J gene: TRBJ2-7; CDR3 DNA: TGCAGCGTTGTGGACAGGCCGAGCTCCTACGAGCAGTACTTC; CDR3 protein: CSVVDRPSSYEQYF
D gene: TRBD1; V gene: TRBV11-2; clone size: many; J gene: TRBJ1-3; CDR3 DNA: TGTGCCAGCAGCCCCTGGACAGGGGACTCTGGAAACACCATATATTTT; CDR3 protein: CASSPWTGDSGNTIYF
D gene: .; V gene: TRBV7-2; clone size: .; J gene: TRBJ1-6; CDR3 DNA: TGTGCCAGCAGCTTGCAGAGAAATTCACCCCTCCACTTT; CDR3 protein: CASSLQRNSPLHF
D gene: .; V gene: TRBV9; clone size: .; J gene: TRBJ1-2; CDR3 DNA: TGTGCCAGCAGCCCACCAGGGGTTTCCTATGGCTACACCTTC; CDR3 protein: CASSPPGVSYGYTF
D gene: .; V gene: TRBV14; clone size: .; J gene: TRBJ2-5; CDR3 DNA: TGTGCCAGCAGCTACAGTTACCAAGAGACCCAGTACTTC; CDR3 protein: CASSYSYQETQYF
D gene: TRBD1; V gene: TRBV5-1; clone size: many; J gene: TRBJ1-4; CDR3 DNA: TGCGCCAGCAGCCCGTCCCGGGACAGGGGTACTAATGAAAAACTGTTTTTT; CDR3 protein: CASSPSRDRGTNEKLFF
D gene: TRBD1; V gene: TRBV10-3; clone size: many; J gene: TRBJ1-1; CDR3 DNA: TGTGCCATCAGCGGACAGGATCAAGCTTTCTTT; CDR3 protein: CAISGQDQAFF